This entry is about one T cell receptor (beta chain). Its antigen remains unknown. The source of the sample is a study of T-cell memory formation after mild COVID-19. Study as a whole: TCR clustering was largely donor specific.

This CDR3 contains 13 residues. The V gene's germline CDR1 is SGDLS and CDR2 YYNGEE. The V end was cut by 0 bases, the J end by 9 bases, with 10 bases between. Findings and limits, study-wide: There was a balanced CD4/CD8 profile in clones contracting day 15 to 85, and later expanders leaned CD4+. Memory cells collected pre-infection included some clones that later responded, suggesting cross-reactive memory joined.

Sample barcodes and UMIs were carried by the TCR alpha and TCR beta cDNA libraries that 5'RACE generated with constant-segment primers. TCRdb itself ran the 5' RACE reads through MiXCR, one entry per CDR3 protein. The data show roughly 310,000 distinct CDR3 sequences, 15% seen once. The chain couples TRBV9 to TRBJ2-1; possible D gene TRBD1, 6 bases. Specimen: PBMCs or a T cell subset sorted from them (not recorded which). This receptor was taken from a man aged 18 to 35 who had mild COVID-19 (a few samples of this study predate the infection). Cell type and time point are not known. The CDR3 sequence: CASSVERGSEQFF. The CDR3 DNA sequence: TGTGCCAGCAGCGTAGAGAGGGGGAGTGAGCAGTTCTTC.